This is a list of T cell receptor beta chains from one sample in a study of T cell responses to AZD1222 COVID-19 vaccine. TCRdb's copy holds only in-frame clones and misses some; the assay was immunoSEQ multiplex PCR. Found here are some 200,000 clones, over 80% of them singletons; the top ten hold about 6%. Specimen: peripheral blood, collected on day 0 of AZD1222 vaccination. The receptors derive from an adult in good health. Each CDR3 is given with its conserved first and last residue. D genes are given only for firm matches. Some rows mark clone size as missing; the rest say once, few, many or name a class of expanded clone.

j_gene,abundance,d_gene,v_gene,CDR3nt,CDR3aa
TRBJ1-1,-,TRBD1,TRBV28,TGTGCCAGCAACACAGGGGGGGGCACTGAAGCTTTCTTT,CASNTGGGTEAFF
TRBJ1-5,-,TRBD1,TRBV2,TGTGCCAGCAGGAGAGCGGGACAGGTCAATCAGCCCCAGCATTTT,CASRRAGQVNQPQHF
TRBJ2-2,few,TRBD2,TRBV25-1,TGTGCCAGCAGTAACCCTAGCGGGAGAGGAACCGGGGAGCTGTTTTTT,CASSNPSGRGTGELFF
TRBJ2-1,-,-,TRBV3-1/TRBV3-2,TGTGCCAGCAGCACATTCCCCAGGGTGATTCCTTTCTTC,CASSTFPRVIPFF
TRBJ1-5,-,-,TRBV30,TGTGCCTGGGGCAGGCGGGAGTTTGTCGGGGGTCAGCCCCAGCATTTT,CAWGRREFVGGQPQHF
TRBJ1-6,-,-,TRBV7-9,TGTGCCAGCAGCTTAACCCGGGGTCCTGAGTATAATTCACCCCTCCACTTT,CASSLTRGPEYNSPLHF
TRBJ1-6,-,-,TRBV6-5,TGTGCCAGCAGTTTGACCAGGAGCAGTCGCTCACCCCTCCACTTT,CASSLTRSSRSPLHF
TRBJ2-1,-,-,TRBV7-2,TGTGCCAGCAGCTTAGATGGTCAGAGAGAGCAGTTCTTC,CASSLDGQREQFF
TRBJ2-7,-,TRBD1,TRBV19,TGTGCCAGTAGTTTACGGACAGGGATGACCTACGAGCAGTACTTC,CASSLRTGMTYEQYF
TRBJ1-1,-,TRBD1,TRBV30,TGTGCCTGGACTGCACAGGGGGCGCGAGCTTTCTTT,CAWTAQGARAFF
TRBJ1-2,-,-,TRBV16,TGTGCCAGCAGCCAATCAGGTATCGGGTATGGCTACACCTTC,CASSQSGIGYGYTF
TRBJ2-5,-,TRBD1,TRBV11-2,TGTGCCAGCAGCTTAGACATCAGGGGGAACCAAGAGACCCAGTACTTC,CASSLDIRGNQETQYF
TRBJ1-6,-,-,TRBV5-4,TGTGCCAGCAGCGAGAGAGGGAATTCACCCCTCCACTTT,CASSERGNSPLHF
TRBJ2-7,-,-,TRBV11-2,TGTGCCAGCAGGTGGTGGCGGGGCGAGCAGTACTTC,CASRWWRGEQYF
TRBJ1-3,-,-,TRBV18,TGTGCCAGCTCACCAAGGGACGCGAGCTCTGGAAACACCATATATTTT,CASSPRDASSGNTIYF
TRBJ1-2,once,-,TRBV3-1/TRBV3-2,TGTGCCAGCAGCCAAGAAGAAATCGTGGGGGCTGATGGCTACACCTTC,CASSQEEIVGADGYTF
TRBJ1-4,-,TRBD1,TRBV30,TGTGCCTGGACCACAGGGGTTAATGAAAAACTGTTTTTT,CAWTTGVNEKLFF
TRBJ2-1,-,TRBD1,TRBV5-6,TGTGCCAGCAGCTTTGCAGGGGGCGATGAGCAGTTCTTC,CASSFAGGDEQFF
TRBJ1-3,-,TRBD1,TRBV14,TGTGCCAGCAGCGCACAGGGGGCAGGATCGTTTGACACCATATATTTT,CASSAQGAGSFDTIYF
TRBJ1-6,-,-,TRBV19,TGTGCCAGTAGTATCCGTCACAGTCTCAATAATTCACCCCTCCACTTT,CASSIRHSLNNSPLHF
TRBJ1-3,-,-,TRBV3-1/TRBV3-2,TGTGCCAGCCGTAGCTTAGCCGGAAACACCATATATTTT,CASRSLAGNTIYF
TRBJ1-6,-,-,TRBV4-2,TGTGCCAGCAGCCAAGAAGTGTTGGGGCGGGGGAATTCACCCCTCCACTTT,CASSQEVLGRGNSPLHF
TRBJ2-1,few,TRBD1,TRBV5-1,TGCGCCAGCAGCTTGGGACAGGGTAACAATGAGCAGTTCTTC,CASSLGQGNNEQFF
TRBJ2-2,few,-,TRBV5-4,TGTGCCAGCAGCTTGGGTGCGGGACACAACACCGGGGAGCTGTTTTTT,CASSLGAGHNTGELFF
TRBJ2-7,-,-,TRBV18,TGTGCCAGCTCACCATCCACTAGTCTGGCCGAGCAGTACTTC,CASSPSTSLAEQYF
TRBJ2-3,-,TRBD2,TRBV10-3,TGTGCCATCAGTTCGGGACTAGCGGACACAGATACGCAGTATTTT,CAISSGLADTDTQYF
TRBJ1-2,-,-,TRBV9,TGTGCCAGCACGGGGGAGGGCTATGGCTACACCTTC,CASTGEGYGYTF
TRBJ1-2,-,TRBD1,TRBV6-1,TGTGCCAGCAGTTGGGACAGGGTTGACTATGGCTACACCTTC,CASSWDRVDYGYTF
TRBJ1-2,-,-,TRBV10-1,TGCGCCAGCAGTGAGTCCACGGAGAGCGCCGGCTACACCTTC,CASSESTESAGYTF
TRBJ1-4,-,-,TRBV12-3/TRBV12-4,TGTGCCAGCAGTTTATCCGGGGTTGAAAAACTGTTTTTT,CASSLSGVEKLFF
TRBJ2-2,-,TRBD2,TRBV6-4,TGTGCCAGCAGTGACGGGACTAGCACCGGGGAGCTGTTTTTT,CASSDGTSTGELFF
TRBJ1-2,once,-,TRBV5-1,TGCGCCAGCAGCTTTCGGGGAATTGACTATGGCTACACCTTC,CASSFRGIDYGYTF
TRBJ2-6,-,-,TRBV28,TGTGCCAGCGCCCGGGGCGGGCTACCCTCTGGGGCCAACGTCCTGACTTTC,CASARGGLPSGANVLTF
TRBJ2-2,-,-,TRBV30,TGTGCCTGGACCCGAGGCAGAGGGAGTAGTAACACCGGGGAGCTGTTTTTT,CAWTRGRGSSNTGELFF
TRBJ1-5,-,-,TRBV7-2,TGTGCCAGCAGCTTAGATGGCCAGCCCCAGCATTTT,CASSLDGQPQHF